The source of this T cell receptor (beta chain) is a study of blood T cells in healthy people across ages. CDR3 length equals 18 residues. Germline-derived CDR1 and CDR2 are SGHTA and FQGNSA. V lost 1 base and J 0 bases, leaving 16 bases between the germline ends. For the second PCR, which ran for about 6 to 11 cycles, a sample-barcoded 5' primer and a J-beta primer mix were used. TCRdb used MiXCR to reprocess the 5' RACE reads, holding one entry per CDR3 protein. The sample comprises 1.5 million to 2 million distinct CDR3 sequences, about 32% of which are singletons, and 11% rests with the top ten. The J gene is TRBJ2-1, the V gene TRBV7-2, with a tentative D call TRBD2 (6 bases). The clonotype comes from a woman younger than 45 in good health. Sequencing input: blood. The CDR3 region has the DNA TGTGCCAGCAGCTTAGAGGGTCTAGCGCGTAGCTCCTACAATGAGCAGTTCTTC. Its protein is CASSLEGLARSSYNEQFF.